This TCR beta chain was obtained from a study of ipilimumab plus nivolumab after autologous stem cell transplantation. Study context: Typical patient got 5 ipilimumab doses and about eight nivolumab doses (median).

The CDR3 sequence is 14 residues long. Trimming stripped 5 bases from V and 5 bases from J, with 13 bases between. Germline V lookup: CDR1 LNHDA, CDR2 SQIVND (reference sequence). This table comes from immunoSEQ multiplex PCR, and its TCRdb copy is limited to in-frame clones, with some not included. The sample yields just over 40,000 clones, nearly 95% seen once. V gene TRBV19 combines with J gene TRBJ1-5; D is perhaps TRBD1 (6 bases). The sample in question was PBMCs, obtained in a trial of ipilimumab plus nivolumab as post-transplant consolidation. This TCR was recovered from a male donor with multiple myeloma. CDR3 nucleotides: TGTGCCAGTAGTCCACAGGGAAATTATCAGCCCCAGCATTTT. This gives the protein CASSPQGNYQPQHF.